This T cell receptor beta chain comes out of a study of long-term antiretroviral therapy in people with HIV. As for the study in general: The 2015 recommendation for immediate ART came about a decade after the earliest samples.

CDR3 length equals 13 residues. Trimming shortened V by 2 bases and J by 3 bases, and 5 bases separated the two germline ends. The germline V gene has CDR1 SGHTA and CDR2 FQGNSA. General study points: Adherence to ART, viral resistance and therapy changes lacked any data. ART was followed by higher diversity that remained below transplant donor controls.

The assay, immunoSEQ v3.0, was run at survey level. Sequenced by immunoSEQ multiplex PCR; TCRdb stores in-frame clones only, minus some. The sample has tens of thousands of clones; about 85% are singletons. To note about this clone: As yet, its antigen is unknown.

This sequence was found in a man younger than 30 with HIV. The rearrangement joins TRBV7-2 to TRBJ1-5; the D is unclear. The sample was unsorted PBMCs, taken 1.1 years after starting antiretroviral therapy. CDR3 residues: CASSLPYNQPQHF. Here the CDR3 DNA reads TGTGCCAGCAGCTTACCCTACAATCAGCCCCAGCATTTT.